This TCR beta chain was sequenced in a study of shared clonotypes between healthy human individuals. Splitting of CD4+ cells produced CD45RA+ naive and CD45RA-negative memory subsets. Findings and caveats of the study: What rarefaction showed was incomplete sorted-subset sequencing despite large depth.

CDR3 length equals 13 residues. Deletions cut 5 bases from V and 3 bases from J, with 10 bases between. The germline CDR1 and CDR2 sequences are SGHTA and FQGNSA. The table came from immunoSEQ multiplex PCR; TCRdb's copy has only in-frame clones and leaves some out. The sample consists of some 1.4 million clones, roughly 96% of them appearing once. Remarks on this clone: What it recognizes is unknown.

The sample taken for sequencing was naive CD4+ T cells sorted from blood. Specified subset: CD45RA+ positively selected. The origin of this receptor is a man younger than 40 in good health. The V and J genes are TRBV7-2 and TRBJ2-5; the D gene could be TRBD1 or TRBD2 (5 bases each). The CDR3, as DNA: TGTGCCAGCAGCGGACACGGGGAAGAGACCCAGTACTTC. It specifies CASSGHGEETQYF.